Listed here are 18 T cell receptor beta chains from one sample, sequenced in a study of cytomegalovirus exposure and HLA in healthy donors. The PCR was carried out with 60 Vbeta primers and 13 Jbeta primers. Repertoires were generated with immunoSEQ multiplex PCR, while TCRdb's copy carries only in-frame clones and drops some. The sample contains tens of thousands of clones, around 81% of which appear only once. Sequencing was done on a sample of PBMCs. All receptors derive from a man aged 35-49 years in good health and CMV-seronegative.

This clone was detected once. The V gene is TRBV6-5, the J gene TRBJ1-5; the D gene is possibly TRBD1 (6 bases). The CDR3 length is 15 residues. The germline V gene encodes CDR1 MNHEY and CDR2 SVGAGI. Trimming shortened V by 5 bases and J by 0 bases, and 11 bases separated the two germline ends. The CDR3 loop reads CASSVGHFSNQPQHF. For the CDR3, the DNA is TGTGCCAGCAGTGTGGGACACTTTAGCAATCAGCCCCAGCATTTT.

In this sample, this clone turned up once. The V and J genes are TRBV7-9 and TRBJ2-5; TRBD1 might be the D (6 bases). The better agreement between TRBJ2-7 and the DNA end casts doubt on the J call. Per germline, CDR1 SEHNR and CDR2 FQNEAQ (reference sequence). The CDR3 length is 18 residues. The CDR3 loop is CASSFIHTGFGLSYEQYF. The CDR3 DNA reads TGTGCCAGCAGCTTTATCCACACAGGGTTCGGGTTGTCCTACGAGCAGTACTTC.

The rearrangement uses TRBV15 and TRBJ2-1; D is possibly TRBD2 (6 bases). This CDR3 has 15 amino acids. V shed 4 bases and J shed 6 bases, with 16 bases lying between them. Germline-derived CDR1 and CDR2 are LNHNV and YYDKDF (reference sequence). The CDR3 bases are TGTGCCACCAGCACCCGGGACTCCCGGTCCAATGAGCAGTTCTTC. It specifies CATSTRDSRSNEQFF.

The CDR3 reads CASSAGWNQPQHF. For the CDR3, the DNA is TGTGCCAGCAGCGCGGGGTGGAATCAGCCCCAGCATTTT. The rearrangement joins TRBV9 to TRBJ1-5; D unclear. V lost 3 bases, J lost 4 bases, and 8 bases lay in between. CDR1 and CDR2 from the germline V gene are SGDLS and YYNGEE. The CDR3 has 13 amino acids. Full variable domain (rest looked up from reference TRBV9 and TRBJ1-5): DSGVTQTPKHLITATGQRVTLRCSPRSGDLSVYWYQQSLDQGLQFLIQYYNGEERAKGNILERFSAQQFPDLHSELNLSSLELGDSALYFCASSAGWNQPQHFGDGTRLSIL.

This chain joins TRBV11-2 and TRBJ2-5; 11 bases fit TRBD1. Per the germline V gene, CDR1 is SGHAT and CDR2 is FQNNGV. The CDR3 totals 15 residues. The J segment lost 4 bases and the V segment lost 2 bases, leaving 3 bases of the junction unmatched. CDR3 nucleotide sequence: TGTGCCAGCAGCTTATGGACAGGGGGCCGAGAGACCCAGTACTTC. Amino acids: CASSLWTGGRETQYF.

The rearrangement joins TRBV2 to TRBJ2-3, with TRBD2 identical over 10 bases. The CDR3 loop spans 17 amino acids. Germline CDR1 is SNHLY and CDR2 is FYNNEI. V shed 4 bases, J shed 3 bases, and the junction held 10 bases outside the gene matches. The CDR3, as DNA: TGTGCCAGCAGTGGAGGAGCGGGAGGGCCGAGTACAGATACGCAGTATTTT. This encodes CASSGGAGGPSTDTQYF.

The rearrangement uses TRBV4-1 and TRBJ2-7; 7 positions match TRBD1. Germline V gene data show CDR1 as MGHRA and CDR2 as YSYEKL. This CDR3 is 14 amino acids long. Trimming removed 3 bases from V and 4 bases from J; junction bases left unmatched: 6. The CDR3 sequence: CASSQTGTAYEQYF. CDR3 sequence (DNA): TGCGCCAGCAGCCAGACTGGGACAGCTTACGAGCAGTACTTC.

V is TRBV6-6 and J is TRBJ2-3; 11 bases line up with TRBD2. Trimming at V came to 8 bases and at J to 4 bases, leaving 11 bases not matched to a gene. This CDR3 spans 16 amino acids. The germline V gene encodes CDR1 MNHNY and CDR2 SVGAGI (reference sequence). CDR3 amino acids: CASGEGGTSGSDTQYF. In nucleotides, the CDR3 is TGTGCCAGCGGGGAGGGCGGGACTAGCGGTTCAGATACGCAGTATTTT.

The CDR3 DNA reads TGTGCCAGTAGTCCCGGACCGGGGAAGGCACCCCTCCACTTT. Amino acids: CASSPGPGKAPLHF. The gene calls are TRBV19 and TRBJ1-6, with no clear D. The V and J ends lost 5 bases and 11 bases respectively, with 16 bases between them. Looked up from germline, CDR1 is LNHDA and CDR2 is SQIVND (reference sequence). The length of the CDR3 is 14 residues. The full variable domain, with the rest looked up from reference TRBV19 and TRBJ1-6, is DGGITQSPKYLFRKEGQNVTLSCEQNLNHDAMYWYRQDPGQGLRLIYYSQIVNDFQKGDIAEGYSVSREKKESFPLTVTSAQKNPTAFYLCASSPGPGKAPLHFGNGTRLTVT.

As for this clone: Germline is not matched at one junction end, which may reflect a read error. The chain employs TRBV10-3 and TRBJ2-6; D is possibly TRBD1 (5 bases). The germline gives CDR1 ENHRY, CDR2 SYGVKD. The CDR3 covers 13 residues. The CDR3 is CAISASGANVLTF. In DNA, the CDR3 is TGTGCCATCAGTGCCTCTGGGGCCAACGTCCTGACCTTC.

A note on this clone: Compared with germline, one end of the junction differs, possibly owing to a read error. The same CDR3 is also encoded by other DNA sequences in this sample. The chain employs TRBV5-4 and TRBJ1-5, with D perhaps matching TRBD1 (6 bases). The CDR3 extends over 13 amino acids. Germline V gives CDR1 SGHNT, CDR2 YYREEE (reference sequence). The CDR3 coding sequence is TGTGCCAGCAGCTTGGAGTCGGGGGGGCCTCAGCACTTT. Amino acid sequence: CASSLESGGPQHF.

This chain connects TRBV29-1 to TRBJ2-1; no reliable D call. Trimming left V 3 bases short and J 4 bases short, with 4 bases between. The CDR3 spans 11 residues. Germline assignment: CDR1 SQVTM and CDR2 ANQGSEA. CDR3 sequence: CSVDTYNEQFF. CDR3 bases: TGCAGCGTTGATACATACAATGAGCAGTTCTTC.

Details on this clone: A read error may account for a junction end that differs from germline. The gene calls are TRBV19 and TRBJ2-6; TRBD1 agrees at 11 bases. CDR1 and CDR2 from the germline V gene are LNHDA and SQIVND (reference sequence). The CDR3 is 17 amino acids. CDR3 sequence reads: CASSIGTGGSGANGLTF. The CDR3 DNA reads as TGTGCCAGTAGTATCGGGACAGGGGGATCTGGGGCCAACGGCCTGACTTTC. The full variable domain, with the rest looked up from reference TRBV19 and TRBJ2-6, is DGGITQSPKYLFRKEGQNVTLSCEQNLNHDAMYWYRQDPGQGLRLIYYSQIVNDFQKGDIAEGYSVSREKKESFPLTVTSAQKNPTAFYLCASSIGTGGSGANGLTFGAGSRLTVL.

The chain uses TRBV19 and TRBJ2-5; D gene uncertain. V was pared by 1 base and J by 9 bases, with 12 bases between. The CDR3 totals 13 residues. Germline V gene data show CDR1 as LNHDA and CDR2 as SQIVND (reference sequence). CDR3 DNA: TGTGCCAGTAGTATAGGGGCAGTGACCGCCCAGTACTTC. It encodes CASSIGAVTAQYF. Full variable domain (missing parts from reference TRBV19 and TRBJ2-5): DGGITQSPKYLFRKEGQNVTLSCEQNLNHDAMYWYRQDPGQGLRLIYYSQIVNDFQKGDIAEGYSVSREKKESFPLTVTSAQKNPTAFYLCASSIGAVTAQYFGPGTRLLVL.

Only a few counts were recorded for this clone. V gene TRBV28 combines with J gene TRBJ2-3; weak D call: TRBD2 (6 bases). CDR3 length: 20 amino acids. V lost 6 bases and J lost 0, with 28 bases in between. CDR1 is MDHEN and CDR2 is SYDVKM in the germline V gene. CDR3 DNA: TGTGCCAGCAGCACTTTACCGGGACTGCGCTTAACCACTAGCACAGATACGCAGTATTTT. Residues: CASSTLPGLRLTTSTDTQYF.

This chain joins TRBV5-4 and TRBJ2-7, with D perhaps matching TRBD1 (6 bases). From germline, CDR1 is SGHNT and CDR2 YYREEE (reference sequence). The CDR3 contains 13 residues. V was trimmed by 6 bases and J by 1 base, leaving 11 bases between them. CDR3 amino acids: CASMRGGSYEQYF. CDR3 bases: TGTGCCAGCATGAGAGGGGGATCCTACGAGCAGTACTTC.

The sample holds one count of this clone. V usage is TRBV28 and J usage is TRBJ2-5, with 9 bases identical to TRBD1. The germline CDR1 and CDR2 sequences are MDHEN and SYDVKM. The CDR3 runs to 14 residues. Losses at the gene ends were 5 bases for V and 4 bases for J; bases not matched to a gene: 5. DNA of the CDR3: TGTGCCAGCAGTACCTGGACAGGGGCAGAGACCCAGTACTTC. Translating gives CASSTWTGAETQYF.

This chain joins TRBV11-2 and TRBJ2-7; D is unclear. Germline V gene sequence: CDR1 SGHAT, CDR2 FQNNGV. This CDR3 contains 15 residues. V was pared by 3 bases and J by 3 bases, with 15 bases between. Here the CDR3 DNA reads TGTGCCAGCAGCTTCGCGGCACGGTGGCGCTACGAGCAGTACTTC. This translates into CASSFAARWRYEQYF.